One sample yielded the 13 T cell receptor beta chains listed below, sequenced in a study of T cell changes during pregnancy in multiple sclerosis. Clones were read by immunoSEQ multiplex PCR, and TCRdb kept only the in-frame ones, dropping some. The sample includes more than 55,000 clones, 80% to 95% of them seen just once. This material consisted of peripheral blood, taken in the first trimester of pregnancy. The receptors originated from a female donor with multiple sclerosis, enrolled in a pregnancy study.

The chain has TRBV7-3 and TRBJ2-7, with D possibly matching TRBD1 (6 bases). The V end lost 6 bases, the J end lost 0 bases, and 9 bases lay between the germline ends. The CDR3 is 13 residues long. From germline, CDR1 is SGHTA and CDR2 FQGTGA. The DNA for the CDR3 is TGTGCCAGCAGTTCGGACAGCTCCTACGAGCAGTACTTC. This encodes CASSSDSSYEQYF. Full variable domain (remainder filled in from reference TRBV7-3 and TRBJ2-7): GAGVSQTPSNKVTEKGKYVELRCDPISGHTALYWYRQSLGQGPEFLIYFQGTGAADDSGLPNDRFFAVRPEGSVSTLKIQRTERGDSAVYLCASSSDSSYEQYFGPGTRLTVT.

This sequence joins TRBV6-5 and TRBJ1-6, with a weak D call TRBD1 (5 bases). The CDR3 sequence is 14 residues long. With 6 bases removed from V and 7 bases from J, the gap between germline ends came to 13 bases. Looked up from germline, CDR1 is MNHEY and CDR2 is SVGAGI. DNA of the CDR3: TGTGCCAGCAGGCTAGGGACTCCAAATTCACCCCTCCACTTT. It specifies CASRLGTPNSPLHF.

The chain combines TRBV7-3 with TRBJ2-2; D uncertain. Trimming removed 5 bases from V and 1 base from J, with 8 bases in between. The V gene's germline CDR1 is SGHTA and CDR2 FQGTGA. This CDR3 spans 14 amino acids. The CDR3 loop is CASSGQMNTGELFF. The CDR3 DNA reads as TGTGCCAGCAGCGGGCAGATGAACACCGGGGAGCTGTTTTTT. The full variable domain, rest sourced from reference TRBV7-3 and TRBJ2-2, is GAGVSQTPSNKVTEKGKYVELRCDPISGHTALYWYRQSLGQGPEFLIYFQGTGAADDSGLPNDRFFAVRPEGSVSTLKIQRTERGDSAVYLCASSGQMNTGELFFGEGSRLTVL.

The chain couples TRBV29-1 to TRBJ1-2; 7 bases are shared with TRBD1. J lost 7 bases, V lost 4 bases, and 3 bases had no gene match. The germline gives CDR1 SQVTM, CDR2 ANQGSEA. The CDR3 spans 11 residues. The CDR3 DNA sequence: TGCAGCGTTGCAGGGGGGCTTGGCTACACCTTC. It codes for CSVAGGLGYTF. The full variable domain, with the rest looked up from reference TRBV29-1 and TRBJ1-2, is SAVISQKPSRDICQRGTSLTIQCQVDSQVTMMFWYRQQPGQSLTLIATANQGSEATYESGFVIDKFPISRPNLTFSTLTVSNMSPEDSSIYLCSVAGGLGYTFGSGTRLTVV.

The chain uses TRBV7-6 and TRBJ2-2; perhaps TRBD1 as D (6 bases). With 4 bases removed from V and 3 bases from J, the gap between germline ends came to 15 bases. The germline gives CDR1 SGHVS, CDR2 FNYEAQ. The CDR3 runs 16 residues. The CDR3 sequence is CASSSRGRTDTGELFF. CDR3 in DNA: TGTGCCAGCAGCTCCCGTGGGCGGACAGACACCGGGGAGCTGTTTTTT.

V and J are TRBV23-1 and TRBJ2-5, with D perhaps TRBD2 (7 bases). TRBV23-1 is annotated as an ORF whose role is uncertain. V lost 3 bases to trimming and J lost 4 bases, with 12 bases between them. CDR3 length equals 14 residues. This CDR3 reads CASSHGGGPETQYF. The CDR3 bases are TGCGCCAGCAGTCATGGGGGGGGGCCAGAGACCCAGTACTTC.

The chain uses TRBV4-2 and TRBJ2-5; TRBD2 matches at 13 bases. CDR3 length: 17 residues. V trimming: 0 bases; J trimming: 3 bases; junction bases outside the gene matches: 4. Germline CDR1 reads LGHNA; CDR2 reads YNFKEQ. In DNA, the CDR3 is TGTGCCAGCAGCCAAGAGGGTACTAGCGGGGGGGAAGAGACCCAGTACTTC. Translation: CASSQEGTSGGEETQYF.

The V and J genes are TRBV7-8 and TRBJ2-7; 10 bases are shared with TRBD1. V was pared by 5 bases and J by 5 bases, with 6 bases of the junction left unmatched. The germline gives CDR1 SGHVS, CDR2 FQNEAQ. The CDR3 extends over 14 amino acids. The CDR3 DNA follows: TGTGCCAGCAGCGCGGGACAGGGGCTACACGAGCAGTACTTC. The encoded protein is CASSAGQGLHEQYF.

The gene calls are TRBV7-9 and TRBJ2-1, with 16 bases matching TRBD2. CDR3 length equals 16 residues. The germline CDR1 and CDR2 sequences are SEHNR and FQNEAQ (reference sequence). Losses at the gene ends were 6 bases for V and 7 bases for J; bases not matched to a gene: 6. Here the CDR3 reads CASRGLAGGQWNEQFF. In nucleotides, the CDR3 is TGTGCCAGCAGGGGACTAGCGGGGGGGCAGTGGAATGAGCAGTTCTTC.

This clone is a singleton in its sample. The chain combines TRBV10-3 with TRBJ1-2; 9 bases line up with TRBD1. Looked up from germline, CDR1 is ENHRY and CDR2 is SYGVKD. There are 16 residues in the CDR3. Trimming cost V 0 bases and J 5 bases; bases outside gene matches: 7. The CDR3 sequence: CAISESRDRDFYGYTF. In nucleotides, the CDR3 is TGTGCCATCAGTGAGTCCCGGGACAGGGATTTTTATGGCTACACCTTC.

V and J are TRBV7-9 and TRBJ1-5; D is undetermined. Germline values: CDR1 SEHNR, CDR2 FQNEAQ (reference sequence). V was cut by 1 base and J by 0 bases, with 10 bases left in between. The CDR3 has 16 residues. CDR3 sequence (DNA): TGTGCCAGCAGCTTAGGACATTCCTATAGCAATCAGCCCCAGCATTTT. Protein: CASSLGHSYSNQPQHF. Drawing the rest from reference TRBV7-9 and TRBJ1-5, the complete variable domain is DTGVSQNPRHKITKRGQNVTFRCDPISEHNRLYWYRQTLGQGPEFLTYFQNEAQLEKSRLLSDRFSAERPKGSFSTLEIQRTEQGDSAMYLCASSLGHSYSNQPQHFGDGTRLSIL.

The chain carries TRBV19 and TRBJ2-1; no clear D. Germline V gives CDR1 LNHDA, CDR2 SQIVND (reference sequence). This CDR3 comprises 13 residues. V was trimmed by 1 base and J by 5 bases, leaving 6 bases between them. Here the CDR3 DNA reads TGTGCCAGTAGTATAGGACTGAACAATGAGCAGTTCTTC. As protein: CASSIGLNNEQFF.

The chain couples TRBV4-3 to TRBJ2-3; 7 positions match TRBD2. Germline assignment: CDR1 LGHNA and CDR2 YSLEER. This CDR3 contains 15 residues. V dropped 3 bases and J dropped 4; count of bases not matched to a gene: 7. CDR3 nucleotide sequence: TGCGCCAGCAGCCACGAAGAGGGGAGGGCAGATACGCAGTATTTT. Residues: CASSHEEGRADTQYF.